The clone carrying this T cell receptor (beta chain) occurred many times. This record belongs to a study of T-cell reconstitution after alpha-beta-depleted transplantation in children. Unique molecular identifiers were incorporated during preparation of the TCRbeta library. TCRdb ran MiXCR on the PCR reads and lists one entry per CDR3 protein. The sample consists of around 87,000 distinct CDR3 sequences, 7.5% to 9.5% of them appearing once. The source material was PBMCs from the stem cell graft donor, sampled from the stem cell graft. The source is a human donor who donated a stem cell graft to a child with congenital amegakaryocytic thrombocytopenia.

The CDR3 loop is CASSSSPTYNEQFF. The CDR3 DNA reads as TGCGCCAGCAGCTCCTCCCCGACCTACAATGAGCAGTTCTTC. The chain combines TRBV5-1 with TRBJ2-1; the D is unclear. The CDR3 consists of 14 residues. The germline gives CDR1 SGHRS, CDR2 YFSETQ. Trimming left V 3 bases short and J 2 bases short, with 9 bases between.